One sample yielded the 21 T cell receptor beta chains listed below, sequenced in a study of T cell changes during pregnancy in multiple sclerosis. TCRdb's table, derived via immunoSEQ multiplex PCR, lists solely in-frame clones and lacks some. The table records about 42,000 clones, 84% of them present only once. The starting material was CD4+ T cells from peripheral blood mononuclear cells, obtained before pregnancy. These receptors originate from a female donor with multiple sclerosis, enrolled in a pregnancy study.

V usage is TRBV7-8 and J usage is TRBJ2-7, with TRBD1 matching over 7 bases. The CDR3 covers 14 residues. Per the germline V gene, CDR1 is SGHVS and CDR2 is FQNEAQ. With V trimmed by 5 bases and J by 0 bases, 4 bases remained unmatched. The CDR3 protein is CASSTDRSSYEQYF. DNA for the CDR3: TGTGCCAGCAGCACGGACAGGAGCTCCTACGAGCAGTACTTC.

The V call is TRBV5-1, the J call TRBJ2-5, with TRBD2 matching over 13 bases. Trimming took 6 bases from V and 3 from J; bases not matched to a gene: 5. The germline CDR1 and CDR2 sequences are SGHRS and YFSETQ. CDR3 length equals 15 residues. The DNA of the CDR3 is TGCGCCAGCACCTGGACTAGCGGGAGAGAAGAGACCCAGTACTTC. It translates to CASTWTSGREETQYF.

CDR3 DNA: TGTGCCAGGGGACTCCCGGGGACCGATGAGCAGTTCTTC. The encoded protein is CARGLPGTDEQFF. V usage is TRBV30 and J usage is TRBJ2-1, with D maybe TRBD2 (6 bases). Trimming cost V 8 bases and J 8 bases, with 19 bases left between them. The CDR3 loop spans 13 amino acids. CDR1 and CDR2 from the germline V gene are GTSNPN and SVGIG (reference sequence).

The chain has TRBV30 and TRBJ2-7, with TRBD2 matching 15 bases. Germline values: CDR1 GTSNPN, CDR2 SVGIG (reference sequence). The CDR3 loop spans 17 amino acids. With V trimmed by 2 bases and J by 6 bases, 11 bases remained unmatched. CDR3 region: CAWSFERTSGRAGEQYF. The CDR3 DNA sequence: TGTGCCTGGAGTTTTGAACGGACTAGCGGGAGGGCCGGCGAGCAGTACTTC.

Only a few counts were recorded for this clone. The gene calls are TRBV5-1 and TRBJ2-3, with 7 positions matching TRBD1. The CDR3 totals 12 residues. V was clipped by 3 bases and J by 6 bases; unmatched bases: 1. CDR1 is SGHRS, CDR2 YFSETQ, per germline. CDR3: CASSSDRDTQYF. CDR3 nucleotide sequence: TGCGCCAGCAGCTCGGACAGGGATACGCAGTATTTT.

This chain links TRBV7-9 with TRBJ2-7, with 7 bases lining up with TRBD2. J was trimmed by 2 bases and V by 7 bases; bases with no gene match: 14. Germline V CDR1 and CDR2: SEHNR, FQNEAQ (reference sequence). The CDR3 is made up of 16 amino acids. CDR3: CASNMVGGSGTYEQYF. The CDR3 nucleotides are TGTGCCAGCAACATGGTCGGCGGGAGTGGAACCTACGAGCAGTACTTC.

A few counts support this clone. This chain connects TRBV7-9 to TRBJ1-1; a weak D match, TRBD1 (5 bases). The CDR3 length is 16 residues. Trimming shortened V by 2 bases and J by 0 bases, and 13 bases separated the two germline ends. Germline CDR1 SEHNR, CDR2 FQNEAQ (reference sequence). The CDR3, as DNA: TGTGCCAGCAGCTTACCCGGACATCGCATGAACACTGAAGCTTTCTTT. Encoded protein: CASSLPGHRMNTEAFF.

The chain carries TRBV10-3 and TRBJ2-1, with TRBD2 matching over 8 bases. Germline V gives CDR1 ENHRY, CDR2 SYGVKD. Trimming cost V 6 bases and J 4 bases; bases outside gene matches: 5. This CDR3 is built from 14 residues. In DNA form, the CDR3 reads TGTGCCATCAGCCCCGGGGGGGCGTACAATGAGCAGTTCTTC. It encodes CAISPGGAYNEQFF.

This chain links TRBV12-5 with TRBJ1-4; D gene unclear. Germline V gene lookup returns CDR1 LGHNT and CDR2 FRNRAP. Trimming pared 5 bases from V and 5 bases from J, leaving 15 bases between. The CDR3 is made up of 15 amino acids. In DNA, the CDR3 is TGTGCTAGTGGTCCCCCCCCCAGGCCCAATGAAAAACTGTTTTTT. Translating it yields CASGPPPRPNEKLFF.

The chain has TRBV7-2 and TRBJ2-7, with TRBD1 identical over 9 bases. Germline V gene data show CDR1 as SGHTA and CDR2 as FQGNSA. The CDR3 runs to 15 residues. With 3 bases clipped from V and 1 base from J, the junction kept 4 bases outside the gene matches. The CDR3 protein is CASSFLGQGSYEQYF. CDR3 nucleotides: TGTGCCAGCAGCTTCCTGGGACAGGGATCCTACGAGCAGTACTTC.

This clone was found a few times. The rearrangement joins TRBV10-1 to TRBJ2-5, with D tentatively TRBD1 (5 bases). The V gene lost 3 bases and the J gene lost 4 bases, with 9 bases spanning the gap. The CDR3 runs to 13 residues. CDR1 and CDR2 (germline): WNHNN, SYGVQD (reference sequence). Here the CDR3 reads CASSDRQTETQYF. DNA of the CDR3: TGCGCCAGCAGTGACAGACAGACAGAGACCCAGTACTTC.

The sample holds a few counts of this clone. Here the CDR3 reads CASSPSPFLAGGWWDEQFF. The CDR3 coding sequence is TGTGCCAGCAGCCCCTCACCTTTTCTAGCGGGAGGTTGGTGGGATGAGCAGTTCTTC. The chain couples TRBV14 to TRBJ2-1, with 11 bases fitting TRBD2. Germline CDR1 reads SGHDN; CDR2 reads FVKESK. V lost 4 bases, J lost 8 bases, and 19 bases stayed unmatched. The CDR3 extends over 19 amino acids.

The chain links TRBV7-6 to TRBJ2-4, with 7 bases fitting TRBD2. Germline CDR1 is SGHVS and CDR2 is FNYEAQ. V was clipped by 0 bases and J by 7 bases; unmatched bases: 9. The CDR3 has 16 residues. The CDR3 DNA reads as TGTGCCAGCAGCTTAGCCCCCCCGGGGGGAGGTAACATTCAGTACTTC. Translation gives CASSLAPPGGGNIQYF.

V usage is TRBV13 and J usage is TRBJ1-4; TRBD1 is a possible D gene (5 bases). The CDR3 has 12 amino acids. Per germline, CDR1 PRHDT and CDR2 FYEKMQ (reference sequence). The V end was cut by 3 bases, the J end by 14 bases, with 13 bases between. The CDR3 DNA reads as TGTGCCAGCAGCTTCCAGCAGGGTTACCTGTTTTTT. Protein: CASSFQQGYLFF.

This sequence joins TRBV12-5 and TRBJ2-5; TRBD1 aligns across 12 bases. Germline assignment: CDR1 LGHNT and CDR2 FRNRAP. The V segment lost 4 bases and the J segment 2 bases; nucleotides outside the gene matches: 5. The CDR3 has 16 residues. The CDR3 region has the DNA TGTGCTAGTGGTTCAGGGACAGGGGGCTGGCAAGAGACCCAGTACTTC. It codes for CASGSGTGGWQETQYF. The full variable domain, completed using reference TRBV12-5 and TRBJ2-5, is DARVTQTPRHKVTEMGQEVTMRCQPILGHNTVFWYRQTMMQGLELLAYFRNRAPLDDSGMPKDRFSAEMPDATLATLKIQPSEPRDSAVYFCASGSGTGGWQETQYFGPGTRLLVL.

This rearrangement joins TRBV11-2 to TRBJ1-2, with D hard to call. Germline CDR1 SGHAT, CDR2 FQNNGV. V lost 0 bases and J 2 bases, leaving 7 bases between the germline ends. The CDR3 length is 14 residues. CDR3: CASSLEGRNYGYTF. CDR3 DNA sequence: TGTGCCAGCAGCTTAGAGGGGAGAAACTATGGCTACACCTTC.

CDR3 protein: CASSKSQGAGELFF. CDR3 nucleotide sequence: TGTGCCAGCAGCAAAAGTCAGGGGGCGGGGGAGCTGTTTTTT. The chain employs TRBV21-1 and TRBJ2-2; the DNA was not compared with TRBD1, the D call given in the table. TRBV21-1 is a pseudogene locus. The CDR3 is made up of 14 amino acids.

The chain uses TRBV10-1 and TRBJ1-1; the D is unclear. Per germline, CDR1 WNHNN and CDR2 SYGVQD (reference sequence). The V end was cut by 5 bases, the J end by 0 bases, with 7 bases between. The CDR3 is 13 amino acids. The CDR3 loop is CASSRDMNTEAFF. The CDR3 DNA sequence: TGCGCCAGCAGTCGAGACATGAACACTGAAGCTTTCTTT.

The CDR3 here is CASSQDGGGMNTEAFF. CDR3 coding DNA: TGCGCCAGCAGCCAAGATGGGGGGGGCATGAACACTGAAGCTTTCTTT. The chain recombines TRBV4-1 with TRBJ1-1; maybe TRBD1 (6 bases). CDR1 and CDR2 (germline): MGHRA, YSYEKL. The CDR3 consists of 16 residues. V was pared by 0 bases and J by 0 bases, with 11 bases between.

The DNA of the CDR3 is TGTGCCAGCGAACCGGGACAGGGGGGACAAGAGACCCAGTACTTC. Translation: CASEPGQGGQETQYF. V gene TRBV6-5 combines with J gene TRBJ2-5; 11 bases are a match to TRBD1. Germline-derived CDR1 and CDR2 are MNHEY and SVGAGI. The CDR3 consists of 15 residues. J was trimmed by 2 bases and V by 8 bases; bases with no gene match: 7.

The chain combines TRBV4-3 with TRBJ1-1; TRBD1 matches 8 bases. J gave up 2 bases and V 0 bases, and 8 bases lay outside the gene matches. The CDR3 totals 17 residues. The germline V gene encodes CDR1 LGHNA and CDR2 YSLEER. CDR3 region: CASSQDTGTGTNTEAFF. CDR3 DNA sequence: TGCGCCAGCAGCCAAGATACCGGGACAGGCACTAACACTGAAGCTTTCTTT.